One and the same sample provided the 6 T cell receptor beta chains below, sequenced in a study of vaccination effects on CD4 cells after COVID-19. No cognate antigen is known for these TCRs. The protocol was immunoSEQ multiplex PCR, while the TCRdb copy is restricted to in-frame clones and leaves out a portion. The table lists 50,000 to 75,000 clones, roughly 76% of them singletons. Antigen-specific CD4+ T cell clonotypes were called by their expansion after viral peptide-pool culture in ViraFEST. Cultured cells yielded isolated CD4+ T cells after 10 days. The sequencing here drew on CD4+ T cells from PBMCs cultured with HCoV-229E spike peptides, taken before COVID-19 vaccination. The receptors were sampled from a human donor who received a COVID-19 vaccine.

The rearrangement links TRBV24-1 to TRBJ1-1, with 7 positions matching TRBD1. J gave up 3 bases and V 3 bases, and 9 bases lay outside the gene matches. CDR1 and CDR2 (germline): KGHDR, SFDVKD. CDR3 length equals 16 residues. The CDR3 protein is CATSDPSQGRDTEAFF. The CDR3 DNA follows: TGTGCCACCAGTGATCCATCACAGGGGCGCGACACTGAAGCTTTCTTT.

The rearrangement uses TRBV30 and TRBJ1-2; a weak D match, TRBD1 (6 bases). The germline V gene encodes CDR1 GTSNPN and CDR2 SVGIG (reference sequence). This CDR3 spans 13 amino acids. V shed 3 bases and J shed 5 bases, with 13 bases lying between them. DNA for the CDR3: TGTGCCTGGAGGGCAACAGGGCTTTATGGCTACACCTTC. Translated, it gives CAWRATGLYGYTF.

The rearrangement links TRBV7-8 to TRBJ2-3; 9 nucleotides agree with TRBD2. The CDR3 covers 15 residues. Germline lookup yields CDR1 SGHVS and CDR2 FQNEAQ. V gave up 6 bases and J gave up 4 bases; unmatched junction bases: 8. For the CDR3, the DNA is TGTGCCAGCAGTTTATCGGGACTAGCCTCAGATACGCAGTATTTT. It encodes CASSLSGLASDTQYF.

This clone was seen a few times. V gene TRBV2 combines with J gene TRBJ2-3; the D gene is possibly TRBD1 (7 bases). Trimming removed 5 bases at V and 3 bases at J, with 15 bases between. This CDR3 region has 15 residues. Germline-derived CDR1 and CDR2 are SNHLY and FYNNEI. The CDR3 spells CASSLQGGPTDTQYF. The CDR3 DNA reads TGTGCCAGCAGTTTGCAGGGGGGCCCTACAGATACGCAGTATTTT. The full variable domain, completed using reference TRBV2 and TRBJ2-3, is EPEVTQTPSHQVTQMGQEVILRCVPISNHLYFYWYRQILGQKVEFLVSFYNNEISEKSEIFDDQFSVERPDGSNFTLKIRSTKLEDSAMYFCASSLQGGPTDTQYFGPGTRLTVL.

The chain recombines TRBV21-1 with TRBJ2-3; TRBD1 is the table's D call, not checked against the DNA. TRBV21-1 is labeled a pseudogene. CDR3 length: 17 residues. The CDR3 DNA sequence: TGTGCCAACCAGGGAGGGGACAGGGGTCCTAGCACAGATACGCAGTATTTT. This codes for CANQGGDRGPSTDTQYF.

In DNA form, the CDR3 reads TGTGCCAGCTCACCAAACAGCAATAGCAATCAGCCCCAGCATTTT. Residues: CASSPNSNSNQPQHF. The chain uses TRBV18 and TRBJ1-5; D call uncertain. This CDR3 is 15 amino acids long. The V gene lost 2 bases and the J gene lost 0 bases, with 8 bases spanning the gap. CDR1 and CDR2 from the germline V gene are KGHSH and LQKENI.